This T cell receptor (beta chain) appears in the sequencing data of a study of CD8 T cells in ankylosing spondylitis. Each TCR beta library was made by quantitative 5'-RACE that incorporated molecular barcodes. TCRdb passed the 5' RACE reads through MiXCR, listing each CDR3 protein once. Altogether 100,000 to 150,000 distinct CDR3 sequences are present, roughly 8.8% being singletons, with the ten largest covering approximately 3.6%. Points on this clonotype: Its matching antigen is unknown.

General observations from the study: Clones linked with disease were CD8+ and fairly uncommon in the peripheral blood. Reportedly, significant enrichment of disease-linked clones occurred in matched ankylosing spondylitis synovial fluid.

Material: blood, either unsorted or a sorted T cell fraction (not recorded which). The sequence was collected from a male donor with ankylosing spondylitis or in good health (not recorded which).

The CDR3 protein is CSARVGLAGDYEQFF. The CDR3 DNA follows: TGCAGTGCTAGAGTCGGGCTAGCGGGAGACTATGAGCAGTTCTTC. The genes are TRBV20-1 and TRBJ2-1; 10 nucleotides match TRBD2. Looked up from germline, CDR1 is DFQATT and CDR2 is SNEGSKA (reference sequence). There are 15 residues in the CDR3. Trimming removed 1 base from V and 8 bases from J; junction bases left unmatched: 8.